The 24 T cell receptor beta chains below all came from one sample that was sequenced in a study of a mutant IDH1 vaccine in newly diagnosed glioma. Time point given: baseline, week 1 (first vaccination visit). Treatment specified: pre-vaccination baseline after standard-of-care therapy. Clones were sequenced by immunoSEQ multiplex PCR, and TCRdb holds only the in-frame ones, with some missing. The top ten hold roughly a fifth of the sample, which has 25,000 to 35,000 clones, roughly four fifths seen once. Sequenced material: PBMCs, taken from a glioma patient treated with radiotherapy, temozolomide or both. The source of these receptors is a man aged 25-45 years with glioma.

The chain employs TRBV19 and TRBJ1-3; no clear D gene. V lost 6 bases, J lost 0 bases, and 12 bases lay in between. CDR3 length equals 15 residues. CDR1 and CDR2 (germline): LNHDA, SQIVND (reference sequence). The CDR3 DNA reads as TGTGCCAGTAGCCCAGGTGGGGTCTCTGGAAACACCATATATTTT. It yields the protein CASSPGGVSGNTIYF.

This chain links TRBV6-6 with TRBJ1-6; D call uncertain. In germline, CDR1 is MNHNY, CDR2 SVGAGI (reference sequence). This CDR3 has 13 residues. Trimming stripped 5 bases from V and 11 bases from J, with 13 bases between. CDR3 DNA sequence: TGTGCCAGCAGTACGCAGGTCGGACCACCCCTCCACTTT. This encodes CASSTQVGPPLHF.

The CDR3: CASSLAGVGYEQYF. The CDR3 DNA sequence: TGTGCCAGCAGCCTAGCGGGAGTAGGTTACGAGCAGTACTTC. The rearrangement links TRBV27 to TRBJ2-7; 10 nucleotides match TRBD2. Losses at the gene ends were 6 bases for V and 4 bases for J; bases not matched to a gene: 6. The V gene's germline CDR1 is MNHEY and CDR2 SMNVEV (reference sequence). This CDR3 comprises 14 residues.

The gene calls are TRBV28 and TRBJ2-1; D is possibly TRBD1 (6 bases). V lost 7 bases and J lost 6, with 16 bases in between. Germline V CDR1 and CDR2: MDHEN, SYDVKM. The CDR3 length is 14 residues. The CDR3 nucleotides read TGTGCCAGCAAGTCTACAGGGAACCCCAATGAGCAGTTCTTC. Translating gives CASKSTGNPNEQFF.

The genes are TRBV5-5 and TRBJ1-1, with TRBD1 matching over 7 bases. Trimming at V came to 5 bases and at J to 4 bases, leaving 8 bases not matched to a gene. Germline CDR1 is SGHKS and CDR2 is YYEKEE (reference sequence). This CDR3 has 14 amino acids. CDR3 sequence (DNA): TGTGCCAGCAGTTCCGGAGGGGGCGGCACTGAAGCTTTCTTT. It translates to CASSSGGGGTEAFF.

V usage is TRBV7-2 and J usage is TRBJ1-5, with D tentatively TRBD1 (6 bases). The CDR3 has 15 residues. V dropped 3 bases and J dropped 6 bases, with 15 bases sitting between them. In germline, CDR1 is SGHTA, CDR2 FQGNSA. The CDR3, as DNA: TGTGCCAGCAGCTTCACCTCAGGGGAGGGTCAGCCCCAGCATTTT. Amino acids: CASSFTSGEGQPQHF.

The genes are TRBV9 and TRBJ2-5, with 7 positions matching TRBD1. Germline CDR1 and CDR2: SGDLS and YYNGEE. This CDR3 has 17 residues. With V trimmed by 0 bases and J by 0 bases, 8 bases remained unmatched. The CDR3 region is CASSVAPTGANQETQYF. The CDR3 DNA is TGTGCCAGCAGCGTAGCCCCCACAGGGGCCAACCAAGAGACCCAGTACTTC.

There are a few counts of this clone. This chain joins TRBV7-7 and TRBJ1-5, with D unresolved. CDR1 is SSHAT, CDR2 FNYEAQ, per germline (reference sequence). The ends were cut back, 5 bases at V and 9 bases at J, with 14 bases in the middle. The CDR3 totals 13 residues. CDR3 in amino acids: CASSTDPAGPQHF. Here the CDR3 DNA reads TGTGCCAGCAGCACGGACCCGGCAGGGCCCCAGCATTTT. The variable domain in full, with the rest retrieved from reference TRBV7-7 and TRBJ1-5, is GAGVSQSPRYKVTKRGQDVTLRCDPISSHATLYWYQQALGQGPEFLTYFNYEAQPDKSGLPSDRFSAERPEGSISTLTIQRTEQRDSAMYRCASSTDPAGPQHFGDGTRLSIL.

V is TRBV7-2 and J is TRBJ2-2, with a tentative D call TRBD1 (6 bases). Germline assignment: CDR1 SGHTA and CDR2 FQGNSA. V was trimmed by 5 bases and J by 0 bases, leaving 13 bases between them. The CDR3 is 16 residues long. CDR3 bases: TGTGCCAGCAGCGTTTACAGGGTTTCGAACACCGGGGAGCTGTTTTTT. Translated: CASSVYRVSNTGELFF.

The chain is built from TRBV11-3 and TRBJ2-7; 7 bases line up with TRBD1. The CDR3 runs 13 residues. Germline V gene lookup returns CDR1 SGHNT and CDR2 YENEEA. The V segment lost 5 bases and the J segment 1 base; nucleotides outside the gene matches: 2. The CDR3 sequence: CASSQGESYEQYF. The CDR3 nucleotides read TGTGCCAGCAGCCAGGGGGAATCCTACGAGCAGTACTTC.

This chain connects TRBV5-1 to TRBJ2-6; D is perhaps TRBD2 (7 bases). Trimming shortened V by 2 bases and J by 0 bases, and 18 bases separated the two germline ends. The V gene's germline CDR1 is SGHRS and CDR2 YFSETQ. This CDR3 is built from 19 residues. The CDR3 here is CASSLVGRGSGSGANVLTF. The CDR3 DNA sequence: TGCGCCAGCAGCTTAGTAGGGAGGGGGTCCGGCTCTGGGGCCAACGTCCTGACTTTC.

V and J are TRBV5-1 and TRBJ1-1; no reliable D call. The CDR3 covers 15 residues. Germline V lookup: CDR1 SGHRS, CDR2 YFSETQ. Between the trimmed V and J ends, which lost 4 bases and 3 bases, there was a span of 16 bases. The CDR3 nucleotides read TGCGCCAGCAGCCTGCTGCAACAGTCCGACACTGAAGCTTTCTTT. It translates to CASSLLQQSDTEAFF.

This chain uses TRBV6-5 with TRBJ1-2; D gene unclear. This CDR3 region has 11 residues. Germline V CDR1 and CDR2: MNHEY, SVGAGI. Trimming took 6 bases from V and 5 from J, leaving 7 bases between them. The chain's CDR3 is CASSSEYGYTF. DNA for the CDR3: TGTGCCAGCAGCTCCGAATATGGCTACACCTTC.

This clone is termed medium-sized. The chain links TRBV5-1 to TRBJ1-2; 8 nucleotides align to TRBD1. V shed 3 bases and J 7 bases; nucleotides not matched to a gene: 11. Germline assignment: CDR1 SGHRS and CDR2 YFSETQ. The CDR3 loop spans 15 amino acids. CDR3 sequence (DNA): TGCGCCAGCAGCTCCGATCCCGGGACAGGCGGTGGCTACACCTTC. This gives the protein CASSSDPGTGGGYTF.

By share, this clone ranks as medium-sized. The V gene is TRBV7-3, the J gene TRBJ2-1, with 10 bases identical to TRBD2. This CDR3 is 15 amino acids long. The germline gives CDR1 SGHTA, CDR2 FQGTGA. Trimming removed 4 bases from V and 4 bases from J; junction bases left unmatched: 4. Here the CDR3 DNA reads TGTGCCAGCAGCTCATCTAGCGGGAGTTACAATGAGCAGTTCTTC. Its translation is CASSSSSGSYNEQFF.

V usage is TRBV28 and J usage is TRBJ2-1, with D possibly matching TRBD2 (5 bases). CDR3 length: 14 amino acids. In germline, CDR1 is MDHEN, CDR2 SYDVKM. V gave up 3 bases and J gave up 4 bases, with 10 bases separating them. The CDR3, as DNA: TGTGCCAGCAGTTTGGGCGGGCGGTACAATGAGCAGTTCTTC. Translation gives CASSLGGRYNEQFF.

CDR3 nucleotides: TGTGCCAGCAGCTTACCGGGACACGATTATGGCTACACCTTC. It translates to CASSLPGHDYGYTF. The genes are TRBV7-9 and TRBJ1-2; a weak D match, TRBD1 (6 bases). Trimming pared 2 bases from V and 5 bases from J, leaving 12 bases between. CDR1 and CDR2 from the germline V gene are SEHNR and FQNEAQ (reference sequence). The CDR3 is 14 amino acids.

The rearrangement joins TRBV30 to TRBJ2-7, with no clear D. This CDR3 region has 15 residues. The germline V and J ends were trimmed by 3 bases and 2 bases, with 17 bases remaining between them. Germline-derived CDR1 and CDR2 are GTSNPN and SVGIG (reference sequence). The CDR3 DNA sequence: TGTGCCTGGAGATCTAATCGGAACCCCACCTACGAGCAGTACTTC. Amino acid sequence: CAWRSNRNPTYEQYF. Based on the CDR3 plus reference TRBV30 and TRBJ2-7, the full variable domain is SQTIHQWPATLVQPVGSPLSLECTVEGTSNPNLYWYRQAAGRGLQLLFYSVGIGQISSEVPQNLSASRPQDRQFILSSKKLLLSDSGFYLCAWRSNRNPTYEQYFGPGTRLTVT.

This chain connects TRBV2 to TRBJ2-1, with TRBD2 identical over 7 bases. V was clipped by 5 bases and J by 4 bases; unmatched bases: 8. This CDR3 has 15 residues. Germline CDR1 reads SNHLY; CDR2 reads FYNNEI. The DNA for the CDR3 is TGTGCCAGCAGTTCCAGCGGGGCCAGTTACAATGAGCAGTTCTTC. Its translation: CASSSSGASYNEQFF.

As to this clone: The germline gene is not matched at one end of the junction; a read error may be the cause. This sequence joins TRBV5-4 and TRBJ1-1; possible D gene TRBD1, 5 bases. The CDR3 length is 15 residues. Germline CDR1 and CDR2: SGHNT and YYREEE (reference sequence). The CDR3 nucleotides read TGTGCCAGCAACTTGGGCAGCAGGGCGGACACTGAAGCTTTCTTT. Amino acids: CASNLGSRADTEAFF.

V gene TRBV29-1 combines with J gene TRBJ1-1; no clear D gene. This CDR3 has 13 residues. V was clipped by 7 bases and J by 3 bases, with 15 bases between them. Germline CDR1 reads SQVTM; CDR2 reads ANQGSEA. CDR3 loop: CSALDGRDTEAFF. For the CDR3, the DNA is TGCAGCGCTTTGGACGGGAGGGACACTGAAGCTTTCTTT.

V and J are TRBV18 and TRBJ2-7; D gene unclear. Trimming left V 1 base short and J 0 bases short, with 10 bases between. CDR3 length equals 15 residues. Germline lookup yields CDR1 KGHSH and CDR2 LQKENI. The CDR3: CASSPRPSISYEQYF. In nucleotides, the CDR3 is TGTGCCAGCTCACCACGCCCGAGTATCTCCTACGAGCAGTACTTC.

V gene TRBV7-9 combines with J gene TRBJ1-2; TRBD1 aligns across 9 bases. Trimming at V came to 7 bases and at J to 8 bases, leaving 5 bases not matched to a gene. This CDR3 has 12 amino acids. The V gene's germline CDR1 is SEHNR and CDR2 FQNEAQ (reference sequence). The CDR3 is CASTTGGNGYTF. CDR3 nucleotide sequence: TGTGCCAGCACTACAGGGGGCAACGGCTACACCTTC.

The J gene is TRBJ1-1, the V gene TRBV4-1, with TRBD1 matching over 7 bases. The CDR3 length is 13 residues. Losses at the gene ends were 5 bases for V and 4 bases for J; bases not matched to a gene: 4. Germline V CDR1 and CDR2: MGHRA, YSYEKL. The CDR3 nucleotides are TGCGCCAGCAGCTTTCGACAGGGCACTGAAGCTTTCTTT. Protein: CASSFRQGTEAFF.